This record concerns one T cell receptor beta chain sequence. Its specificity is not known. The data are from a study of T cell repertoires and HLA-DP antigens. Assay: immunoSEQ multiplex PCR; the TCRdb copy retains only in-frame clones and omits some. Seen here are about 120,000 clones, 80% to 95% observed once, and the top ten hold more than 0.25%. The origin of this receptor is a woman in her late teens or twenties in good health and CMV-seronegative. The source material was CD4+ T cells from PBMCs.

The chain's CDR3 is CASSNEPPGSISNEQFF. CDR3 nucleotide sequence: TGTGCCAGCAGCAACGAGCCTCCGGGTAGCATTTCCAATGAGCAGTTCTTC. V usage is TRBV7-3 and J usage is TRBJ2-1; D gene uncertain. The germline gives CDR1 SGHTA, CDR2 FQGTGA. The CDR3 loop spans 17 amino acids. V was pared by 5 bases and J by 6 bases, with 23 bases between.